The 3 T cell receptor beta chains below come from one sample, sequenced in a study of monozygotic twins with inflammatory bowel disease. TCRdb reprocessed the 5' RACE reads and keeps a single row for each CDR3 protein, giving no DNA. Here the sample table reports more than 300,000 distinct CDR3 sequences. Sequencing used blood. These receptors were collected from a human donor with ulcerative colitis or Crohn's disease, or a healthy co-twin of an affected twin (not recorded which).

The V and J genes are TRBV7-8 and TRBJ1-4. The CDR3 is made up of 14 amino acids. The V gene's germline CDR1 is SGHVS and CDR2 FQNEAQ. CDR3 region: CASSLGATNEKLFF.

CDR3 in amino acids: CAWSVVGVGNQPQHF. The gene calls are TRBV30 and TRBJ1-5. The CDR3 length is 15 residues. The V gene's germline CDR1 is GTSNPN and CDR2 SVGIG (reference sequence). The full variable domain, with the rest looked up from reference TRBV30 and TRBJ1-5, is SQTIHQWPATLVQPVGSPLSLECTVEGTSNPNLYWYRQAAGRGLQLLFYSVGIGQISSEVPQNLSASRPQDRQFILSSKKLLLSDSGFYLCAWSVVGVGNQPQHFGDGTRLSIL.

The rearrangement uses TRBV19 and TRBJ2-7. CDR3 length: 13 residues. The germline V gene encodes CDR1 LNHDA and CDR2 SQIVND (reference sequence). Here the CDR3 reads CASSTLVSYEQYF.